The 19 T cell receptor beta chains below were found in one sample sequenced in a study of shared clonotypes between healthy human individuals. The repertoire was sequenced with immunoSEQ multiplex PCR; TCRdb's copy has only in-frame clones and lacks some. The top ten clones hold approximately 0.39% of a sample with approximately 2,000,000 clones, around 92% of them seen once. Sequenced: naive CD4+ T cells from PBMCs. Regarding subset: CD45RA+ positively selected. These receptors originate from a man aged 18 to 29 in good health. Some clones in this sample may be carry-over from other donors' samples.

The chain joins TRBV19 to TRBJ2-7; the match to TRBD2 covers 11 bases. The V segment lost 9 bases and the J segment 6 bases; nucleotides outside the gene matches: 7. Germline loops: CDR1 LNHDA, CDR2 SQIVND (reference sequence). The length of the CDR3 is 13 residues. The CDR3 nucleotides read TGTGCCAGCAATAGCGGGAGGGCTGTCGAGCAGTACTTC. Its protein product is CASNSGRAVEQYF.

The V call is TRBV19, the J call TRBJ1-1; D is undetermined. Germline CDR1 and CDR2: LNHDA and SQIVND (reference sequence). The CDR3 extends over 15 amino acids. Trimming stripped 4 bases from V and 3 bases from J, with 15 bases between. CDR3 amino acids: CASSRFSGPYTEAFF. CDR3 nucleotides: TGTGCCAGTAGTAGATTCTCAGGTCCTTACACTGAAGCTTTCTTT.

The V gene is TRBV28, the J gene TRBJ1-4; 7 nucleotides match TRBD1. Germline lookup yields CDR1 MDHEN and CDR2 SYDVKM. V was clipped by 4 bases and J by 3 bases; unmatched bases: 5. This CDR3 contains 15 residues. CDR3 residues: CASSSGTASNEKLFF. DNA of the CDR3: TGTGCCAGCAGTTCGGGGACAGCATCTAATGAAAAACTGTTTTTT.

The chain couples TRBV6-5 to TRBJ1-1; tentative D call: TRBD1 (5 bases). The CDR3 consists of 13 residues. CDR1 is MNHEY and CDR2 is SVGAGI in the germline V gene. V was shortened by 6 bases and J by 7 bases, with 15 bases between the two germline ends. CDR3 loop: CASSPRGSVEAFF. The DNA for the CDR3 is TGTGCCAGCAGCCCGAGGGGTTCCGTTGAAGCTTTCTTT.

J is TRBJ2-5 and V is TRBV4-1, with D maybe TRBD2 (5 bases). The CDR3 is 15 residues long. V gave up 1 base and J gave up 4 bases, with 13 bases separating them. Germline values: CDR1 MGHRA, CDR2 YSYEKL. CDR3 sequence (DNA): TGCGCCAGCAGCCAAGCCGGGGTTGGTCGAGAGACCCAGTACTTC. Protein sequence: CASSQAGVGRETQYF.

The chain employs TRBV11-2 and TRBJ2-2; D remains unclear. V was clipped by 0 bases and J by 9 bases, with 8 bases between them. CDR3 length equals 13 residues. CDR1 and CDR2 from the germline V gene are SGHAT and FQNNGV. CDR3 region: CASSLELNRELFF. The CDR3 DNA is TGTGCCAGCAGCTTAGAACTAAATCGGGAGCTGTTTTTT.

The chain is built from TRBV27 and TRBJ2-2, with a possible D match to TRBD1 (5 bases). V was shortened by 5 bases and J by 3 bases, with 13 bases between the two germline ends. The CDR3 sequence is 15 residues long. Germline CDR1 reads MNHEY; CDR2 reads SMNVEV (reference sequence). The CDR3 sequence: CASSPRTYDTGELFF. In DNA, the CDR3 is TGTGCCAGCAGTCCCCGGACATATGACACCGGGGAGCTGTTTTTT.

J is TRBJ2-3 and V is TRBV9; tentatively, D is TRBD2 (6 bases). Trimming stripped 3 bases from V and 1 base from J, with 15 bases between. The CDR3 runs to 16 residues. Germline lookup yields CDR1 SGDLS and CDR2 YYNGEE. CDR3 coding DNA: TGTGCCAGCAGCGAGAGCCCTAGCGCAGGCACAGATACGCAGTATTTT. It specifies CASSESPSAGTDTQYF.

The rearrangement uses TRBV4-1 and TRBJ2-2; 7 nucleotides match TRBD2. The CDR3 is made up of 15 amino acids. J was trimmed by 4 bases and V by 1 base; bases with no gene match: 3. CDR1 and CDR2 (germline): MGHRA, YSYEKL. The CDR3 region has the DNA TGCGCCAGCAGCCAAGCTTGGGGGGGCACCGGGGAGCTGTTTTTT. Amino acid sequence: CASSQAWGGTGELFF.

V usage is TRBV28 and J usage is TRBJ1-5, with 7 bases aligning to TRBD1. There are 17 residues in the CDR3. CDR1 is MDHEN, CDR2 SYDVKM, per germline. J was trimmed by 3 bases and V by 10 bases; bases with no gene match: 18. This chain's CDR3 is CATRLDTGTVPNQPQHF. The CDR3 DNA is TGTGCCACCCGCCTCGATACGGGGACAGTGCCCAATCAGCCCCAGCATTTT.

The chain employs TRBV5-1 and TRBJ1-3; D unclear. The CDR3 covers 14 residues. CDR1 SGHRS and CDR2 YFSETQ come from the germline V gene. V shed 3 bases and J shed 0 bases, with 7 bases lying between them. The CDR3 here is CASSSFGSGNTIYF. CDR3 DNA sequence: TGCGCCAGCAGCTCCTTCGGCTCTGGAAACACCATATATTTT.

The chain recombines TRBV18 with TRBJ2-3; TRBD1 agrees at 7 bases. The germline gives CDR1 KGHSH, CDR2 LQKENI. V was pared by 6 bases and J by 1 base, with 7 bases of the junction left unmatched. The CDR3 extends over 15 amino acids. The CDR3 sequence is CASSLTGVGTDTQYF. The CDR3 nucleotides are TGTGCCAGCTCCCTCACAGGGGTAGGCACAGATACGCAGTATTTT.

A word on this clone: The identical CDR3 is also encoded by other nucleotide sequences in the sample. V gene TRBV5-1 combines with J gene TRBJ2-1; 11 bases are a match to TRBD2. The trim removed 7 bases at V and 1 base at J, leaving 4 bases unmatched. CDR3 size: 15 residues. Germline V gene data show CDR1 as SGHRS and CDR2 as YFSETQ. For the CDR3, the DNA is TGCGCCAGCCGGGGGACTAGCGGTTCCTACAATGAGCAGTTCTTC. Translated, it gives CASRGTSGSYNEQFF.

The chain links TRBV7-2 to TRBJ1-1; the match to TRBD1 covers 9 bases. Germline V CDR1 and CDR2: SGHTA, FQGNSA. V shed 3 bases, J shed 6 bases, and the junction held 11 bases outside the gene matches. This CDR3 is built from 16 residues. The CDR3: CASSFTLGQGESEAFF. CDR3 DNA: TGTGCCAGCAGCTTTACGCTGGGACAGGGAGAGTCTGAAGCTTTCTTT.

This chain connects TRBV9 to TRBJ2-7; D may be TRBD1 (5 bases). The length of the CDR3 is 15 residues. Germline CDR1 and CDR2: SGDLS and YYNGEE. Trimming left V 3 bases short and J 3 bases short, with 16 bases between. CDR3 DNA sequence: TGTGCCAGCAGCGCCTCTGGGGCAGCTTACTACGAGCAGTACTTC. Translation gives CASSASGAAYYEQYF.

As for this clone: Other nucleotide sequences in the sample specify the same CDR3. The V gene is TRBV5-1, the J gene TRBJ1-2, with a weak D call TRBD1 (5 bases). This CDR3 spans 15 amino acids. V was pared by 4 bases and J by 4 bases, with 17 bases between. Germline-derived CDR1 and CDR2 are SGHRS and YFSETQ. CDR3 loop: CASSLTGRESYGYTF. CDR3 bases: TGCGCCAGCAGCCTAACGGGACGGGAGTCCTATGGCTACACCTTC.

V usage is TRBV30 and J usage is TRBJ2-2, with 11 bases fitting TRBD1. The length of the CDR3 is 14 residues. The ends lost 2 bases at V and 6 bases at J; junction bases unmatched: 2. CDR1 is GTSNPN, CDR2 SVGIG, per germline (reference sequence). For the CDR3, the DNA is TGTGCCTGGAGTAAGGGACAGGGGGCCGGGGAGCTGTTTTTT. Its protein is CAWSKGQGAGELFF.

V is TRBV10-2 and J is TRBJ2-7; D possibly corresponds to TRBD2 (5 bases). CDR1 is WSHSY, CDR2 SAAADI, per germline. V was cut by 5 bases and J by 7 bases, with 21 bases left in between. The CDR3 spans 15 residues. The CDR3 loop reads CASSRTVEDTREQYF. The CDR3 DNA follows: TGCGCCAGCAGTCGGACGGTAGAAGATACTAGGGAGCAGTACTTC.

This clone was counted only a few times. The J gene is TRBJ1-1, the V gene TRBV29-1; a possible D gene is TRBD1 (5 bases). V lost 7 bases to trimming and J lost 3 bases, with 12 bases between them. Germline V lookup: CDR1 SQVTM, CDR2 ANQGSEA. The CDR3 spans 12 residues. The DNA for the CDR3 is TGCAGCGCCTCGGGGACGGACACTGAAGCTTTCTTT. This translates into CSASGTDTEAFF.